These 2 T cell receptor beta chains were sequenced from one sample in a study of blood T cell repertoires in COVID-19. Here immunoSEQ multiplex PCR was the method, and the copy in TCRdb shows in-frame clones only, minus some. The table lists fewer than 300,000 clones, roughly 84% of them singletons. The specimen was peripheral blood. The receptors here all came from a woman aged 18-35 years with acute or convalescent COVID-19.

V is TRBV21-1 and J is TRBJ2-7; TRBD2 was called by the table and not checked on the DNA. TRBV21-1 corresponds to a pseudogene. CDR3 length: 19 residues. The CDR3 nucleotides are TGTGCCAGCAGCAAAGGGCGCGGTAGCGGGAGGGAGGGGGCCTACGAGCAGTACTTC. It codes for CASSKGRGSGREGAYEQYF.

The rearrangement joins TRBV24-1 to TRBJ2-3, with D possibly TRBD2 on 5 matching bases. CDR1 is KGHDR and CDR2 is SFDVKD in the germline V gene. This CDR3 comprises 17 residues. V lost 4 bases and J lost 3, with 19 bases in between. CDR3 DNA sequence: TGTGCCACCAGTGACCCCGCCTCGGCAGGCGGGACAGATACGCAGTATTTT. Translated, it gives CATSDPASAGGTDTQYF.